The 16 T cell receptor beta chains below come from one sample, sequenced in a study of cytomegalovirus exposure and HLA in healthy donors. The primer mix had 60 Vbeta and 13 Jbeta primers. Method: immunoSEQ multiplex PCR; TCRdb's copy keeps in-frame clones and lacks some. The sample yields approximately 130,000 clones, about 61% seen once. The sequencing sample was made of PBMCs. Receptor source: a woman between 35 and 50 years old in good health and CMV-seronegative.

This clone was picked up one time. The J gene is TRBJ2-5, the V gene TRBV9; D might be TRBD1 (5 bases). The germline gives CDR1 SGDLS, CDR2 YYNGEE. V was cut by 3 bases and J by 2 bases, with 20 bases left in between. This CDR3 is built from 17 residues. The CDR3 DNA sequence: TGTGCCAGCAGCGCTAATAGGGGTCATATGGGGCAAGAGACCCAGTACTTC. It translates to CASSANRGHMGQETQYF. Full variable domain (outside the CDR3, taken from reference TRBV9 and TRBJ2-5): DSGVTQTPKHLITATGQRVTLRCSPRSGDLSVYWYQQSLDQGLQFLIQYYNGEERAKGNILERFSAQQFPDLHSELNLSSLELGDSALYFCASSANRGHMGQETQYFGPGTRLLVL.

The V and J genes are TRBV27 and TRBJ2-7; TRBD2 agrees at 8 bases. CDR3 size: 16 residues. CDR1 is MNHEY and CDR2 is SMNVEV in the germline V gene (reference sequence). V dropped 3 bases and J dropped 2; count of bases not matched to a gene: 9. CDR3 residues: CASSFYDIGGAYEQYF. CDR3 DNA sequence: TGTGCCAGCAGTTTCTACGATATCGGGGGGGCCTACGAGCAGTACTTC.

This chain links TRBV6-6 with TRBJ1-2; D remains ambiguous. This CDR3 contains 12 residues. The V gene lost 0 bases and the J gene lost 14 bases, with 13 bases spanning the gap. Germline values: CDR1 MNHNY, CDR2 SVGAGI (reference sequence). The CDR3 DNA reads TGTGCCAGCAGTTACTCGAACCAGGAACCGACCTTC. It specifies CASSYSNQEPTF.

This clone was found a few times. The V gene is TRBV14, the J gene TRBJ2-7; D is perhaps TRBD1 (5 bases). CDR3 size: 14 residues. Trimming removed 4 bases from V and 2 bases from J, with 12 bases in between. The V gene's germline CDR1 is SGHDN and CDR2 FVKESK. The CDR3 coding sequence is TGTGCCAGCAGCCCCCCGGCAGGGCCCTACGAGCAGTACTTC. Amino acid sequence: CASSPPAGPYEQYF.

This sequence joins TRBV11-3 and TRBJ2-5; 7 positions match TRBD2. Germline trimming cut 10 bases from V and 0 bases from J; bases unmatched to any gene: 8. Germline values: CDR1 SGHNT, CDR2 YENEEA. The CDR3 spans 14 residues. The CDR3 bases are TGTGCCACCCCACTCGGGGGGTACCAAGAGACCCAGTACTTC. Translation gives CATPLGGYQETQYF.

The chain uses TRBV9 and TRBJ1-1; D possibly corresponds to TRBD1 (5 bases). V dropped 2 bases and J dropped 1 base, with 12 bases sitting between them. This CDR3 is built from 15 residues. Looked up from germline, CDR1 is SGDLS and CDR2 is YYNGEE. Here the CDR3 DNA reads TGTGCCAGCAGCGTCTCCCCCCAGGGGAACACTGAAGCTTTCTTT. The encoded protein is CASSVSPQGNTEAFF.

This clone was recorded a few times. DNA for the CDR3: TGTGCCAGCAGCCCCGGGACAGTCGAGCAGTACTTC. Protein sequence: CASSPGTVEQYF. The gene calls are TRBV7-9 and TRBJ2-7; 7 bases match TRBD1. CDR3 size: 12 residues. Germline assignment: CDR1 SEHNR and CDR2 FQNEAQ (reference sequence). V dropped 5 bases and J dropped 6; count of bases not matched to a gene: 4. The full variable domain, with the rest looked up from reference TRBV7-9 and TRBJ2-7, is DTGVSQNPRHKITKRGQNVTFRCDPISEHNRLYWYRQTLGQGPEFLTYFQNEAQLEKSRLLSDRFSAERPKGSFSTLEIQRTEQGDSAMYLCASSPGTVEQYFGPGTRLTVT.

The sample holds a few counts of this clone. The chain employs TRBV27 and TRBJ1-1; D ambiguous. In germline, CDR1 is MNHEY, CDR2 SMNVEV (reference sequence). CDR3 size: 13 residues. Trimming removed 9 bases from V and 7 bases from J, with 18 bases in between. CDR3 bases: TGTGCCAGGGTAAGCCTCCGCAGGCGTGAAGCTTTCTTT. Translating it yields CARVSLRRREAFF.

The chain links TRBV28 to TRBJ2-1; D gene uncertain. The germline gives CDR1 MDHEN, CDR2 SYDVKM. The CDR3 has 13 amino acids. V was cut by 10 bases and J by 1 base, with 11 bases left in between. This CDR3 is CATIFGSYNEQFF. The CDR3 nucleotides read TGTGCCACCATTTTCGGGTCCTACAATGAGCAGTTCTTC.

The V call is TRBV18, the J call TRBJ1-2, with 7 bases fitting TRBD1. V trimming: 10 bases; J trimming: 0 bases; junction bases outside the gene matches: 11. This CDR3 has 15 amino acids. From germline, CDR1 is KGHSH and CDR2 LQKENI. CDR3 sequence reads: CATLDRSDSNYGYTF. The CDR3 DNA reads as TGTGCCACCCTGGACAGGAGCGATTCTAACTATGGCTACACCTTC.

V is TRBV18 and J is TRBJ2-5; D may be TRBD1 (6 bases). The CDR3 has 15 amino acids. Trimming took off 2 bases at V and 5 bases at J, with 15 bases between the two ends. The germline CDR1 and CDR2 sequences are KGHSH and LQKENI. CDR3 DNA: TGTGCCAGCTCACCATCGTGGGGGCGAAAGGAGACCCAGTACTTC. Translated, it gives CASSPSWGRKETQYF.

CDR3 sequence: CASSEGLNYGYTF. The DNA for the CDR3 is TGTGCCAGCAGTGAAGGACTTAACTATGGCTACACCTTC. The chain recombines TRBV6-4 with TRBJ1-2; D uncertain. CDR1 and CDR2 (germline): MRHNA, SNTAGT. V lost 3 bases and J 1 base, leaving 6 bases between the germline ends. There are 13 residues in the CDR3.

This clone came up a few times. The chain couples TRBV6-1 to TRBJ1-2; TRBD1 aligns across 8 bases. This CDR3 has 14 residues. V lost 0 bases, J lost 8 bases, and 5 bases stayed unmatched. In germline, CDR1 is MNHNS, CDR2 SASEGT. For the CDR3, the DNA is TGTGCCAGCAGTGAAGCGCAGGGGGCAGCGGGCTACACCTTC. This gives the protein CASSEAQGAAGYTF.

The chain couples TRBV5-5 to TRBJ1-1; D call uncertain. In germline, CDR1 is SGHKS, CDR2 YYEKEE (reference sequence). Trimming cost V 1 base and J 3 bases, with 7 bases left between them. The CDR3 runs to 13 residues. The CDR3 sequence: CASSLTPDTEAFF. The CDR3, as DNA: TGTGCCAGCAGCTTGACTCCCGACACTGAAGCTTTCTTT.

This chain uses TRBV6-6 with TRBJ1-1; no firm D call. Germline CDR1 and CDR2: MNHNY and SVGAGI (reference sequence). The CDR3 is 14 amino acids. With 0 bases removed from V and 0 bases from J, the gap between germline ends came to 5 bases. In DNA, the CDR3 is TGTGCCAGCAGTTACTCGTCGGTGAACACTGAAGCTTTCTTT. Its protein is CASSYSSVNTEAFF.

The chain couples TRBV6-5 to TRBJ1-6; D not certain. There are 14 residues in the CDR3. Per the germline V gene, CDR1 is MNHEY and CDR2 is SVGAGI. The V gene lost 6 bases and the J gene lost 7 bases, with 13 bases spanning the gap. The CDR3 coding sequence is TGTGCCAGCAGCTTAGGACTGACCAATTCACCCCTCCACTTT. It is translated as CASSLGLTNSPLHF.